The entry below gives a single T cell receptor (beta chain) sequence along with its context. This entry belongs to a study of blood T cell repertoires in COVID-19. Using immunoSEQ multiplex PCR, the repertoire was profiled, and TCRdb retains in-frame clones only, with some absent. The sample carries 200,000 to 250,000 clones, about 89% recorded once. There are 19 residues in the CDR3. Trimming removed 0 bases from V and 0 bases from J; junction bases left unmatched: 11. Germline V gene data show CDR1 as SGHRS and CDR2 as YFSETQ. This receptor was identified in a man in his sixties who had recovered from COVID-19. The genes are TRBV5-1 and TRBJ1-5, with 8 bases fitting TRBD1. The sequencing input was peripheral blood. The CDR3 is CASSLVGQANLYSNQPQHF. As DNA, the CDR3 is TGCGCCAGCAGCTTGGTGGGACAGGCCAATCTTTATAGCAATCAGCCCCAGCATTTT.